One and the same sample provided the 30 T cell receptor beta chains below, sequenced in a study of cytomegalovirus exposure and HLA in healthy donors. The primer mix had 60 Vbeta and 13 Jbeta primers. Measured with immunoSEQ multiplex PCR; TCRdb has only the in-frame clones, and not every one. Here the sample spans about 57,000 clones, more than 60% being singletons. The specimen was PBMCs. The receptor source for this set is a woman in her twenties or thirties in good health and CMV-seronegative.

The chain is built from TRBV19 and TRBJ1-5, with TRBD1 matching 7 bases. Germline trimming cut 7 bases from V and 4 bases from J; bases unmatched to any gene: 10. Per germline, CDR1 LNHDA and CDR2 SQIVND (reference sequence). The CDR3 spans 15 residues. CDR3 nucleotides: TGTGCCAGTAATCCGGACAGGTTTGGTAATCAGCCCCAGCATTTT. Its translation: CASNPDRFGNQPQHF.

This CDR3 is CASSARDVTLKYNEQFF. Written as DNA, the CDR3 is TGTGCCAGCAGCGCCCGAGATGTAACCCTCAAATACAATGAGCAGTTCTTC. The chain uses TRBV9 and TRBJ2-1; no definite D call. This CDR3 comprises 17 residues. CDR1 is SGDLS and CDR2 is YYNGEE in the germline V gene. Trimming took 3 bases from V and 4 from J, leaving 20 bases between them.

CDR3 sequence (DNA): TGTGCCAGCGCTAGTCGCGCAGATACGCAGTATTTT. Amino acid sequence: CASASRADTQYF. The chain employs TRBV2 and TRBJ2-3; no clear D. V was cut by 8 bases and J by 4 bases, with 10 bases left in between. CDR1 and CDR2 from the germline V gene are SNHLY and FYNNEI. The CDR3 extends over 12 amino acids.

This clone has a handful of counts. The CDR3 loop is CASSHTPGQSTDTQYF. The CDR3, as DNA: TGCGCCAGCAGCCACACCCCGGGACAAAGCACAGATACGCAGTATTTT. The chain is built from TRBV4-1 and TRBJ2-3, with a possible D match to TRBD1 (6 bases). Germline CDR1 and CDR2: MGHRA and YSYEKL. This CDR3 is 16 amino acids long. V shed 3 bases and J shed 0 bases, with 13 bases lying between them.

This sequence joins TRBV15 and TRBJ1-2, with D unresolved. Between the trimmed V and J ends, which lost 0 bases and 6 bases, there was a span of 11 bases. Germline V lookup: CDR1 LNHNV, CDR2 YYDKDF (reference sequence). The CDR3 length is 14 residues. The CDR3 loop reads CATSREQAVDGYTF. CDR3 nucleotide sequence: TGTGCCACCAGCAGAGAGCAGGCAGTTGATGGCTACACCTTC.

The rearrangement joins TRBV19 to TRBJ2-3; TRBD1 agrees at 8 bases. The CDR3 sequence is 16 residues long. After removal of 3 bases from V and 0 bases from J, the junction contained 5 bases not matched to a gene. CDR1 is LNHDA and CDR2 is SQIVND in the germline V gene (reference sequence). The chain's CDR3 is CASSIQGAGSTDTQYF. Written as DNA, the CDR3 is TGTGCCAGTAGTATTCAGGGGGCAGGGAGCACAGATACGCAGTATTTT.

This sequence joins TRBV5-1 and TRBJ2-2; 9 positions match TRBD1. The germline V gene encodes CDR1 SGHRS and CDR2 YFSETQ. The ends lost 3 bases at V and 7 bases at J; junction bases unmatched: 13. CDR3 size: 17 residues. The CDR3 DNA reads TGCGCCAGCAGCTCCGGGACAGGGATTTTTTCGGGCGGGGAGCTGTTTTTT. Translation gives CASSSGTGIFSGGELFF.

In nucleotides, the CDR3 is TGCGCCAGCAGCCAAGGCTTAGTCAATCAGCCCCAGCATTTT. This codes for CASSQGLVNQPQHF. The rearrangement links TRBV4-3 to TRBJ1-5; D remains unclear. CDR1 and CDR2 from the germline V gene are LGHNA and YSLEER. V was cut by 1 base and J by 3 bases, with 7 bases left in between. The CDR3 extends over 14 amino acids.

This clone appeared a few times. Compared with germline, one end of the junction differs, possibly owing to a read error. The CDR3 sequence is CASNLVASGDYTF. The CDR3 region has the DNA TGTGCCAGCAACCTGGTGGCTTCAGGTGACTACACCTTC. The chain recombines TRBV5-1 with TRBJ1-2; no firm D call. The germline gives CDR1 SGHRS, CDR2 YFSETQ. This CDR3 is 13 amino acids long.

The CDR3 coding sequence is TGTGCCAGCAGTTACTCGGTTTCGACAGGGCAAGAGACCCAGTACTTC. Translating it yields CASSYSVSTGQETQYF. This sequence joins TRBV6-5 and TRBJ2-5, with 7 positions matching TRBD1. The trim removed 0 bases at V and 2 bases at J, leaving 6 bases unmatched. The CDR3 is 16 residues long. Germline V gene lookup returns CDR1 MNHEY and CDR2 SVGAGI.

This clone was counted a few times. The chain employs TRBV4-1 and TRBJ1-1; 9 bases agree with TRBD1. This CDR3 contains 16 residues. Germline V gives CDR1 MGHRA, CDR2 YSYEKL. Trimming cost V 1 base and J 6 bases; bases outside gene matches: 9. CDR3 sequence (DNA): TGCGCCAGCAGCCAAGTCATACAGGGGGCTAAATCTGAAGCTTTCTTT. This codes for CASSQVIQGAKSEAFF.

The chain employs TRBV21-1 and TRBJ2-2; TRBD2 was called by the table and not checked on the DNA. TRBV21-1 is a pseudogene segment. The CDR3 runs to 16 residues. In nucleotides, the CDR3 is TGTGCCAGCAGCAAATCGGACGGGGTGGTCACCGGGGAGCTGTTTTTT. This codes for CASSKSDGVVTGELFF.

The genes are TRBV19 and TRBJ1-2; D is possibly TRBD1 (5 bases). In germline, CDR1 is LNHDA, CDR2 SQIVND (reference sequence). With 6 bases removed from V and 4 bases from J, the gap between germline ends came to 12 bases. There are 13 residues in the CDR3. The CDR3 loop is CASRQDGLYGYTF. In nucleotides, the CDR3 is TGTGCCAGTAGACAGGACGGCCTCTATGGCTACACCTTC.

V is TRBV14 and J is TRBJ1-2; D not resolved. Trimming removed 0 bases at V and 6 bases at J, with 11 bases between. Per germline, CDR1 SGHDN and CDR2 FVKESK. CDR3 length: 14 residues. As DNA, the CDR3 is TGTGCCAGCAGCCAAGATCTCCTGGGAGATGGCTACACCTTC. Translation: CASSQDLLGDGYTF.

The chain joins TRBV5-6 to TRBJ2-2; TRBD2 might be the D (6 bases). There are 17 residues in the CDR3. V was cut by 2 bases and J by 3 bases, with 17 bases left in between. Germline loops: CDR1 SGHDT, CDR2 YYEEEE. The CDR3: CASSFWAGRWDTGELFF. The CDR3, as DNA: TGTGCCAGCAGCTTTTGGGCCGGGAGATGGGACACCGGGGAGCTGTTTTTT.

This chain's CDR3 is CASSSPRKLFF. CDR3 sequence (DNA): TGTGCCAGCAGCTCCCCTAGGAAACTGTTTTTT. The chain carries TRBV7-9 and TRBJ1-4; D is unclear. V was pared by 4 bases and J by 11 bases, with 8 bases between. The CDR3 is 11 residues long. The V gene's germline CDR1 is SEHNR and CDR2 FQNEAQ (reference sequence). The whole variable domain, filled in from reference TRBV7-9 and TRBJ1-4, reads DTGVSQNPRHKITKRGQNVTFRCDPISEHNRLYWYRQTLGQGPEFLTYFQNEAQLEKSRLLSDRFSAERPKGSFSTLEIQRTEQGDSAMYLCASSSPRKLFFGSGTQLSVL.

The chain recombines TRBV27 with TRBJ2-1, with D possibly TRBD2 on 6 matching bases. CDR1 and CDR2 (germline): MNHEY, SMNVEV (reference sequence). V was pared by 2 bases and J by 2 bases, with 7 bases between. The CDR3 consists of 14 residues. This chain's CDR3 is CASSLAGPYNEQFF. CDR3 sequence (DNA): TGTGCCAGCAGTTTAGCGGGACCCTACAATGAGCAGTTCTTC.

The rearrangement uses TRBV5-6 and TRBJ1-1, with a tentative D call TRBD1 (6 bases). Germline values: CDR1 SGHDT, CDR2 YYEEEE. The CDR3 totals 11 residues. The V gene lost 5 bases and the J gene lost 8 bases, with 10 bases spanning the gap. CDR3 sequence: CASSLDREAFF. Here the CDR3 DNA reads TGTGCCAGCAGTTTAGACAGGGAAGCTTTCTTT.

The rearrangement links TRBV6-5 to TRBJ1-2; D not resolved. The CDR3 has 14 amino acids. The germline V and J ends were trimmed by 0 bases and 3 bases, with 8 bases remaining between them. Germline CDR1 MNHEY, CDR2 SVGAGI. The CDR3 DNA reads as TGTGCCAGCAGTTACTCGAGCATAGACTATGGCTACACCTTC. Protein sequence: CASSYSSIDYGYTF.

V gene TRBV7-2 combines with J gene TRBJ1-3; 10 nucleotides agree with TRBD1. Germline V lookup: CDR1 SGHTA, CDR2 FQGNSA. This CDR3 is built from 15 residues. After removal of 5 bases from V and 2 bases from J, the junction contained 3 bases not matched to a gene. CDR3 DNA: TGTGCCAGCAGCCTAGGACAGGGGGCTGGAAACACCATATATTTT. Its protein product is CASSLGQGAGNTIYF.

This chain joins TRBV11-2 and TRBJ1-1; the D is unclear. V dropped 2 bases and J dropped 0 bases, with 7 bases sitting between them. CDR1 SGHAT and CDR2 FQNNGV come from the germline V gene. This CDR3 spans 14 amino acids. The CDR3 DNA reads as TGTGCCAGCAGCTTACAGGCCCTGAACACTGAAGCTTTCTTT. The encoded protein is CASSLQALNTEAFF.

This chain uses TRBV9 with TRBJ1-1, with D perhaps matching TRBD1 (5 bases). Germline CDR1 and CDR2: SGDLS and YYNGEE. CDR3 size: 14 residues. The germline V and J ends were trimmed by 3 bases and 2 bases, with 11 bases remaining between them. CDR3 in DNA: TGTGCCAGCAGCGAGCAGACAGCCAACACTGAAGCTTTCTTT. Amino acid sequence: CASSEQTANTEAFF.

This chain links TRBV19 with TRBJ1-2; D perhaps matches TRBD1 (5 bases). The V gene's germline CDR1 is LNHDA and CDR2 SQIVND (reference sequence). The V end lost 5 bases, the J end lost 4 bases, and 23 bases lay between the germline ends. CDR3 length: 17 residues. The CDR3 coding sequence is TGTGCCAGTAGTCCGACAGCATCCTCCCCTCTCGGCTATGGCTACACCTTC. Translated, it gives CASSPTASSPLGYGYTF.

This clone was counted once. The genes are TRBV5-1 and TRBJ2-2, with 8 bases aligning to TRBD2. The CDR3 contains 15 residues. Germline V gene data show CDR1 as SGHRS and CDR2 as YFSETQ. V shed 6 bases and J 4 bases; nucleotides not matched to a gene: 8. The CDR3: CASKVTSGSTGELFF. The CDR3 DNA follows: TGCGCCAGCAAGGTCACTAGCGGTTCCACCGGGGAGCTGTTTTTT.

In DNA, the CDR3 is TGTGCTAGTGGCGCCAGCGGGGGTCGTTACAATGAGCAGTTCTTC. Residues: CASGASGGRYNEQFF. V usage is TRBV12-5 and J usage is TRBJ2-1; 8 bases are a match to TRBD2. V was pared by 6 bases and J by 4 bases, with 8 bases of the junction left unmatched. Germline V gene data show CDR1 as LGHNT and CDR2 as FRNRAP. This CDR3 has 15 amino acids.

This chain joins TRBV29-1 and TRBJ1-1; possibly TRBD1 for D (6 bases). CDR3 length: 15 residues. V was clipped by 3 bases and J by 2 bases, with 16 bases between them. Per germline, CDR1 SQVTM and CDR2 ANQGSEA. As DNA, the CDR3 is TGCAGCGTTGATGACGAACCAGGGGCCAACACTGAAGCTTTCTTT. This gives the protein CSVDDEPGANTEAFF.

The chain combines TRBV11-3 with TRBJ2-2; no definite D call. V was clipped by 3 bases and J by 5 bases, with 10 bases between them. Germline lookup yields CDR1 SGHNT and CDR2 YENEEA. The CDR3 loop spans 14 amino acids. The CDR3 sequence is CASSFSSGTGELFF. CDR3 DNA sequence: TGTGCCAGCAGCTTCTCCTCCGGGACCGGGGAGCTGTTTTTT.

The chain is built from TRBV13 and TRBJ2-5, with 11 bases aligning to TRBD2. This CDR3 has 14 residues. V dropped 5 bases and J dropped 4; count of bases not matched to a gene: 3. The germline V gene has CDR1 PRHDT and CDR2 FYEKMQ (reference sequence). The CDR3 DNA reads TGTGCCAGCAGCCTAGCGGGGGGCCCAGAGACCCAGTACTTC. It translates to CASSLAGGPETQYF.

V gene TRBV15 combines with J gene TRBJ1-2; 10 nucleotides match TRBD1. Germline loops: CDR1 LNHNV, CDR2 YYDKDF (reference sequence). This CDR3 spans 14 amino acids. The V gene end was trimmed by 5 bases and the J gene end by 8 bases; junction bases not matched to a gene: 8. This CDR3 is CATSLEGQGTGYTF. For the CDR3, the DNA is TGTGCCACCAGCCTAGAGGGACAGGGGACAGGCTACACCTTC.

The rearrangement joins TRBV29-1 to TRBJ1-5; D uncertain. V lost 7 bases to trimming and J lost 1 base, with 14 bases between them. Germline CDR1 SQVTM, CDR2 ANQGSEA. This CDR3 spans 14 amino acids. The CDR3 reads CSAGLTDSNQPQHF. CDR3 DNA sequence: TGCAGCGCCGGACTCACAGACAGCAATCAGCCCCAGCATTTT. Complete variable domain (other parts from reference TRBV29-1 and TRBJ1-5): SAVISQKPSRDICQRGTSLTIQCQVDSQVTMMFWYRQQPGQSLTLIATANQGSEATYESGFVIDKFPISRPNLTFSTLTVSNMSPEDSSIYLCSAGLTDSNQPQHFGDGTRLSIL.